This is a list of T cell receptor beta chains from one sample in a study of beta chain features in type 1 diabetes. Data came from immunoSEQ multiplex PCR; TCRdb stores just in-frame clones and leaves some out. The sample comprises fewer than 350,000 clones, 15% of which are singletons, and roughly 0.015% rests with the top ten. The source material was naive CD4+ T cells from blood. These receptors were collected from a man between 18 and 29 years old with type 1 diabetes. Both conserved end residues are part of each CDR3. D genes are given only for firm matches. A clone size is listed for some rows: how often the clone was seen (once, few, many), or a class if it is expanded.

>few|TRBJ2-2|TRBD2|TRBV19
TGTGCCAGTAGTAAGCTAGCGGCGGTCACCGGGGAGCTGTTTTTT
CASSKLAAVTGELFF
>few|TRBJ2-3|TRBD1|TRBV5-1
TGCGCCAGCAGCGGAACTAGAAGGGGGCCAGATACGCAGTATTTT
CASSGTRRGPDTQYF
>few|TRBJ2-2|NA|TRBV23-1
TGCGCCAGCAGCCCCGGAGGGGATGGGAACACCGGGGAGCTGTTTTTT
CASSPGGDGNTGELFF
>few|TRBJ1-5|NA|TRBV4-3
TGCGCCAGCAGCCAAGATCGGTCGCTCTCCAATCAGCCCCAGCATTTT
CASSQDRSLSNQPQHF
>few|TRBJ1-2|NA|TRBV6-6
TGTGCCAGCCGAGGAGCTAACTATGGCTACACCTTC
CASRGANYGYTF
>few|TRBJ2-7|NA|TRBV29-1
TGCAGCGTTGCCCCTCGACTGAGCTCCTACGAGCAGTACTTC
CSVAPRLSSYEQYF
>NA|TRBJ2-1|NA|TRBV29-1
TGCAGCGTTGAAGATCGCACAGGGTGGCGAATGTATGAGCAGTTCTTC
CSVEDRTGWRMYEQFF
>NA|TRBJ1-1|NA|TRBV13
TGTGCCAGCAGCTTGAGGCCAATCAGGGCCAGGACTGAAGCTTTCTTT
CASSLRPIRARTEAFF
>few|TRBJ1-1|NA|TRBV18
TGTGCCAGCTCACCAAGCAGGTCTGACACTGAAGCTTTCTTT
CASSPSRSDTEAFF
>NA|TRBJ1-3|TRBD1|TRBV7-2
TGTGCCAGCAGCTTAACCCGGTCCGGGACAGGGGGAAACACCATATATTTT
CASSLTRSGTGGNTIYF
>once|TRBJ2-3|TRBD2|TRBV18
TGTGCCAGCTCACCACCGGCTAGCGGGGGCACAGATACGCAGTATTTT
CASSPPASGGTDTQYF
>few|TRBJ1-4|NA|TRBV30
TGTGCCTGGAGTGGCGCATCGGGGGAAAAACTGTTTTTT
CAWSGASGEKLFF
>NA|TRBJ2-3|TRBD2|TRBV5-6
TGTGCCAGCAGCCGGACTAGCGGGGCGGATACGCAGTATTTT
CASSRTSGADTQYF
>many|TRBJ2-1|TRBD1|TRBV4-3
TGCGCCAGCAGCCAAGGAACCGGGACAGGGGCTACTGAGCAGTTCTTC
CASSQGTGTGATEQFF
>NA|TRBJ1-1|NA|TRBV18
TGTGCCAGCTCATCACCCGGGGGAGTGAACACTGAAGCTTTCTTT
CASSSPGGVNTEAFF
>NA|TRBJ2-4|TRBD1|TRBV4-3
TGCGCCAGCAGCCAAGATCCGGGGACAGAAATTCAAAACATTCAGTACTTC
CASSQDPGTEIQNIQYF
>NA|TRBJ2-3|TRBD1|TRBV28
TGTGCCAGCATCAGGGGGAGCGGCACAGATACGCAGTATTTT
CASIRGSGTDTQYF
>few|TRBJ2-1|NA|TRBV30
TGTGCCTGGACTGCGCTGGATGAGCAGTTCTTC
CAWTALDEQFF
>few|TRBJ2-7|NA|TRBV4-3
TGCGCCAGCAGCCAAGATTTAACAGGGTCCTACGAGCAGTACTTC
CASSQDLTGSYEQYF
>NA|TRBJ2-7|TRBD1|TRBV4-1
TGCGCCAGCAGCCCCCAGGGACAGGGGGCCTACGAGCAGTACTTC
CASSPQGQGAYEQYF
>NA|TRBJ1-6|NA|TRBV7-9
TGTGCCAGCAGCTCTACGACAGGTTCCCCCCTCCACTTT
CASSSTTGSPLHF
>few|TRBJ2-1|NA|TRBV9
TGTGCCAGCAGCGTAGGGAGCACTTACTACAATGAGCAGTTCTTC
CASSVGSTYYNEQFF
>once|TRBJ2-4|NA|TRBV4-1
TGCGCCAGCAGCCATCGACTAGGGGTGGCCAAAAACATTCAGTACTTC
CASSHRLGVAKNIQYF
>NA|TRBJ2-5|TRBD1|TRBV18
TGTGCCAGCTCACCAATGGGGACAGGCCTCCAAGAGACCCAGTACTTC
CASSPMGTGLQETQYF
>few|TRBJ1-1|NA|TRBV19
TGTGCCAGTCGAGACTCAGGGACCGGGAGCACTGAAGCTTTCTTT
CASRDSGTGSTEAFF
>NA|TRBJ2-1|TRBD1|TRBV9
TGTGCCAGCAGCGCTCCCGGGACAGGTGTGAATGAGCAGTTCTTC
CASSAPGTGVNEQFF
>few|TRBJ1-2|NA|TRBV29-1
TGCAGCGTTGCCGGAGCGGGAGCTAACTATGGCTACACCTTC
CSVAGAGANYGYTF
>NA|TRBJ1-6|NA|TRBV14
TGTGCCAGCAGCCAAGTGGCCCATTCACCCCTCCACTTT
CASSQVAHSPLHF
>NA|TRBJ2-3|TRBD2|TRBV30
TGTGCCTCGTACCGCCGACTAGCGGGGGGCCACCCGACGGGTGTTACGCAGTATTTT
CASYRRLAGGHPTGVTQYF
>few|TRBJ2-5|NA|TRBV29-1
TGCAGCGCCACAGGGCCCTATGGAGAGACCCAGTACTTC
CSATGPYGETQYF
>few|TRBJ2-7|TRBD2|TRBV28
TGTGCCAGCACTAGCGGGATTAACTACGAGCAGTACTTC
CASTSGINYEQYF
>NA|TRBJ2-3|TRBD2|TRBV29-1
TGCAGCGTTGAGCGGCTAGCGGGAGGAACAGATACGCAGTATTTT
CSVERLAGGTDTQYF
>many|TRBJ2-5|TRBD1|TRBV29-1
TGCAGCGTTGAAACAGGGGGCGAGACCCAGTACTTC
CSVETGGETQYF
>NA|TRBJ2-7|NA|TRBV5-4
TGTGCCAGCAGCCAAGAGGCAGGGTTCTCCTACGAGCAGTACTTC
CASSQEAGFSYEQYF
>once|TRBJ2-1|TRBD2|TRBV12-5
TGTGCTAGTGGTTTGGTAGTGGGGTTAGGGACTAGCGGAAACAATGAGCAGTTCTTC
CASGLVVGLGTSGNNEQFF
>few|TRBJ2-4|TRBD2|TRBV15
TGTGCCACCAGCAGAGATGTGTCGGGACTAGGAAGCAACATTCAGTACTTC
CATSRDVSGLGSNIQYF
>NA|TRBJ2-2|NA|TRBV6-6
TGTGCCAGCAGTTACGGCCAGGGCAACACCGGGGAGCTGTTTTTT
CASSYGQGNTGELFF
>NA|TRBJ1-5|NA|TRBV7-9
TGTGCCAGCAGCTCAGTCGGGCTGGGGGGAAGGAATCAGCCCCAGCATTTT
CASSSVGLGGRNQPQHF
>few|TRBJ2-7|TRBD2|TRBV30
TGTGCCTGGAGTAGACTGACTAGCGGTTACGAGCAGTACTTC
CAWSRLTSGYEQYF
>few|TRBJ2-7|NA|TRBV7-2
TGTGCCAGCAGCTTAGCCACAGGTTATACCTACGAGCAGTACTTC
CASSLATGYTYEQYF
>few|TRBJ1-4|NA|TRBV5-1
TGCGCCAGCAGCTTGAGAGGCGGAACAACTAATGAAAAACTGTTTTTT
CASSLRGGTTNEKLFF
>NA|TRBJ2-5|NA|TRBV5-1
TGCGCCAGCAGCTTGCTGACAGTGGCCGAGACCCAGTACTTC
CASSLLTVAETQYF
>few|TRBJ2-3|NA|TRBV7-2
TGTGCCAGCAGCTTAGTAACGGGGGTGACCACAGATACGCAGTATTTT
CASSLVTGVTTDTQYF
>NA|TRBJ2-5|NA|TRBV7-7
TGTGCCAGCAGCCCGCTTGGAGGGGTTCGAGAGACCCAGTACTTC
CASSPLGGVRETQYF
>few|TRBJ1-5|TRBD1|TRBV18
TGTGCCAGCTCACCAGGAACAGGGGCTCAGCCCCAGCATTTT
CASSPGTGAQPQHF
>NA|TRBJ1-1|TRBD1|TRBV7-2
TGTGCCAGCAGGGGACAGGCGAACACTGAAGCTTTCTTT
CASRGQANTEAFF
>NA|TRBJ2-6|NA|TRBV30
TGTGCCTTGACAGTGTCTGGGGCCAACGTCCTGACTTTC
CALTVSGANVLTF
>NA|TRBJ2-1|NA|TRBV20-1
TGCAGTGTCTTCGGCTACAATGAGCAGTTCTTC
CSVFGYNEQFF
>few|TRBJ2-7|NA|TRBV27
TGTGCCAGCAGTTTTACAGGGTCCGAGCAGTACTTC
CASSFTGSEQYF
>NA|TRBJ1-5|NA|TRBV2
TGTGCCAGCAACGGGCAGGGCTTCCGCAATCAGCCCCAGCATTTT
CASNGQGFRNQPQHF